In its sample, the clone carrying this T cell receptor (beta chain) was seen many times. Antigen: not known. The patients chosen for sequencing had shown expansion of CD8+CD57+ cells (detected by flow cytometry). Every patient was diagnosed with severe acquired aplastic anemia. The study profiled TCR beta VDJ and CDR3 using genomic DNA as template. TCRdb reprocessed the reads via MiXCR and lists one record per CDR3 protein. The table has about 170,000 distinct CDR3 sequences, roughly 48% seen once. The sample originates from a study of CD8+CD57+ T cells in acquired aplastic anemia. The wider study: Mean DNA quantity obtained from sorted CD4+ and CD8+ cells was 3 to 4 ug.

Trimming stripped 2 bases from V and 1 base from J, with 14 bases between. This CDR3 contains 15 residues. Germline CDR1 is SQVTM and CDR2 is ANQGSEA. Study outcomes and limitations: Researchers reported that CD8+ Simpson's diversity was not significantly different in patients versus controls. There were over 25 CD8+ CDR3 sequences that occurred in both patients and controls.

The chain recombines TRBV29-1 with TRBJ1-1, with D unresolved. The sequence derives from a human donor with aplastic anemia. Sequences were obtained from sorted CD4+, CD8+, or CD8+CD57+ T cells (not recorded which) from PBMCs. CDR3 nucleotide sequence: TGCAGCGTTGAAAGGGCAGGTGTCCCGAACACTGAAGCTTTCTTT. The encoded protein is CSVERAGVPNTEAFF.